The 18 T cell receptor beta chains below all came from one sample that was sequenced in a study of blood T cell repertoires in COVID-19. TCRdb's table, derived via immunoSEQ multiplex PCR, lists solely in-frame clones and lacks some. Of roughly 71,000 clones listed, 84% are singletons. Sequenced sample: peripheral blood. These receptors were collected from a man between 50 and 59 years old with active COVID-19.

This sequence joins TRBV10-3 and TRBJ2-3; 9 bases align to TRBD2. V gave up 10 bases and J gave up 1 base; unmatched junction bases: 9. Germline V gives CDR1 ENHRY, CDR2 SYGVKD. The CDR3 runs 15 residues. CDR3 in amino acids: CATQGWTSGTDTQYF. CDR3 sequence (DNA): TGTGCCACGCAGGGATGGACTAGCGGCACAGATACGCAGTATTTT.

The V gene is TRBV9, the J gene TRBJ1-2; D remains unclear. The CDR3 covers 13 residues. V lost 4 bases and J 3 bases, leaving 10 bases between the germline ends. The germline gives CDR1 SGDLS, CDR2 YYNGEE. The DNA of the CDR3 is TGTGCCAGCAGCCCTGACGGGGACTATGGCTACACCTTC. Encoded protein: CASSPDGDYGYTF.

DNA of the CDR3: TGTGCCAGCAGCTTCGGGAGGCTCAAATCCGGCCTCGCCCCGTATTTT. The encoded protein is CASSFGRLKSGLAPYF. This chain joins TRBV7-2 and TRBJ2-3; TRBD2 matches 7 bases. Trimming took 3 bases from V and 14 from J; bases not matched to a gene: 20. This CDR3 has 16 amino acids. The germline CDR1 and CDR2 sequences are SGHTA and FQGNSA.

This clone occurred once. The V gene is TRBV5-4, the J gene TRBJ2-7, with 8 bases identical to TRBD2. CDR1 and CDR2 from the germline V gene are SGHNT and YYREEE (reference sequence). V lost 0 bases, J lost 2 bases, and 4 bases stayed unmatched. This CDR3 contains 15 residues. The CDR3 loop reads CASSLGAGGPYEQYF. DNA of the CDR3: TGTGCCAGCAGCTTGGGGGCGGGGGGCCCCTACGAGCAGTACTTC.

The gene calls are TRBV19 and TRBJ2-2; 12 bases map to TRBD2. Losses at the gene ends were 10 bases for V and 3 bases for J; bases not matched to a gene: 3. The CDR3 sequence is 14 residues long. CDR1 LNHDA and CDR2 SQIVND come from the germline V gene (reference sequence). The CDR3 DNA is TGTGCCACCCGACTAGCGGGAGACACCGGGGAGCTGTTTTTT. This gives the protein CATRLAGDTGELFF.

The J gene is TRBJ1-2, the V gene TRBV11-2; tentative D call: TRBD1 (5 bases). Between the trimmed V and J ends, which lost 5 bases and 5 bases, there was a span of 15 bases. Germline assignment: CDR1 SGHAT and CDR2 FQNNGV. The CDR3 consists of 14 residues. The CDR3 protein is CASSPGQGRYGYTF. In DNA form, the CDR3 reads TGTGCCAGCAGCCCCGGGCAGGGCAGATATGGCTACACCTTC.

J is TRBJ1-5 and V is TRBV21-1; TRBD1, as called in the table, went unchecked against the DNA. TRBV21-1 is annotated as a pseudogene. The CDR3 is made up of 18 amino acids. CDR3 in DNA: TGTGCCAGCAGCGACGCAGGGACAGCGCTACTTGGCAATCAGCCCCAGCATTTT. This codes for CASSDAGTALLGNQPQHF.

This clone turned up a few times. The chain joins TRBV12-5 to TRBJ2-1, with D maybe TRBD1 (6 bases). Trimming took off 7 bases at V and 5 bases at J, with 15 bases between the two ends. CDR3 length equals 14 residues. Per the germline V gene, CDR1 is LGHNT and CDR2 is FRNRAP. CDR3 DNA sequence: TGTGCTAGTGAACCCAGGGGTTTGGACAATGAGCAGTTCTTC. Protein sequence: CASEPRGLDNEQFF.

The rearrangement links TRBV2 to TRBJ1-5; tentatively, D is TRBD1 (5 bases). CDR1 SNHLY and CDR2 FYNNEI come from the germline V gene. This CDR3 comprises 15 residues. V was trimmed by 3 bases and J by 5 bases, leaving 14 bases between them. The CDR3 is CASSEFREEDQPQHF. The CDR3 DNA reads TGTGCCAGCAGTGAGTTCAGGGAGGAGGATCAGCCCCAGCATTTT.

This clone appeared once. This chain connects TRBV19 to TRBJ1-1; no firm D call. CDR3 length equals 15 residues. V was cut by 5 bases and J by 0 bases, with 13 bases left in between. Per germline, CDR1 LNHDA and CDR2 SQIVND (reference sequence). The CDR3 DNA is TGTGCCAGTAGTCCCCGAGGTTTAATGAACACTGAAGCTTTCTTT. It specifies CASSPRGLMNTEAFF.

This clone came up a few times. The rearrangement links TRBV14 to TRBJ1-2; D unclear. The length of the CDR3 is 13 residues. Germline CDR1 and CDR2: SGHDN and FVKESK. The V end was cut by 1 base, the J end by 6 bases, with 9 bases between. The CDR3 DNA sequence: TGTGCCAGCAGCCAAGCCGGGATACATGGCTACACCTTC. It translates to CASSQAGIHGYTF. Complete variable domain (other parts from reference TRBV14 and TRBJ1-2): EAGVTQFPSHSVIEKGQTVTLRCDPISGHDNLYWYRRVMGKEIKFLLHFVKESKQDESGMPNNRFLAERTGGTYSTLKVQPAELEDSGVYFCASSQAGIHGYTFGSGTRLTVV.

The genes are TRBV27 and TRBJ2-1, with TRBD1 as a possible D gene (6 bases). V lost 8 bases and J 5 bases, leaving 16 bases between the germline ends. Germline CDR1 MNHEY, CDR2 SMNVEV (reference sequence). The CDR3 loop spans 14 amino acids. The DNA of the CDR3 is TGTGCCAGCGCCCCAGGGGCAGCAGACAATGAGCAGTTCTTC. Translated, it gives CASAPGAADNEQFF.

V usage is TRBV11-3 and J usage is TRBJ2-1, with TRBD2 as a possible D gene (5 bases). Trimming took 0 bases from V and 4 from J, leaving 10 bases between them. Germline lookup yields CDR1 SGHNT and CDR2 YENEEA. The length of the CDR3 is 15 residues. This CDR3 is CASSLDAGIYNEQFF. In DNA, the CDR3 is TGTGCCAGCAGCTTAGATGCCGGGATTTACAATGAGCAGTTCTTC.

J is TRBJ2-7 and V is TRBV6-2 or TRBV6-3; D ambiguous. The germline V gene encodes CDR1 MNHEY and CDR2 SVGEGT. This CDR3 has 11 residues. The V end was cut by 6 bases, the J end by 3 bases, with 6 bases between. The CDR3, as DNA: TGTGCCAGCAGCCCCTTCTACGAGCAGTACTTC. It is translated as CASSPFYEQYF.

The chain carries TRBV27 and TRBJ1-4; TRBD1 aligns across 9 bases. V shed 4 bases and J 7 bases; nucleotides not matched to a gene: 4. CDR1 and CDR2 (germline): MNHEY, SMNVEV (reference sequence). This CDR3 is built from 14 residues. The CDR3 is CASSSDRGFEKLFF. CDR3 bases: TGTGCCAGCAGTTCCGACAGGGGGTTTGAAAAACTGTTTTTT.

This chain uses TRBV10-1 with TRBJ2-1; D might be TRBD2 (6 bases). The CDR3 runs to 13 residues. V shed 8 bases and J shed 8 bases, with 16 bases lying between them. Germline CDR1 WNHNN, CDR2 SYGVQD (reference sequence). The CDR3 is CASETGVIDEQFF. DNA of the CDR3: TGCGCCAGCGAGACGGGAGTTATTGATGAGCAGTTCTTC.

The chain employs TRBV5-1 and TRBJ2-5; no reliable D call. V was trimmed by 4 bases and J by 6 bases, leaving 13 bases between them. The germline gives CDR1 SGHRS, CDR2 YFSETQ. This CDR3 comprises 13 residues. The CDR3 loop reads CASSTEAQKTQYF. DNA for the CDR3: TGCGCCAGCAGCACCGAGGCCCAGAAGACCCAGTACTTC. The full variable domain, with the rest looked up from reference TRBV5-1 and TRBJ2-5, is KAGVTQTPRYLIKTRGQQVTLSCSPISGHRSVSWYQQTPGQGLQFLFEYFSETQRNKGNFPGRFSGRQFSNSRSEMNVSTLELGDSALYLCASSTEAQKTQYFGPGTRLLVL.

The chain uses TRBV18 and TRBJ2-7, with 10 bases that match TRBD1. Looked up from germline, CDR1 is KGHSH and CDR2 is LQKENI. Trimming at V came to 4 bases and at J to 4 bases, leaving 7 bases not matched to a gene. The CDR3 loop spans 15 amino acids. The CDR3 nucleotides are TGTGCCAGCTCACAACCCGGGACAGGGGTGTACGAGCAGTACTTC. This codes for CASSQPGTGVYEQYF.